This T cell receptor beta chain emerged from a study of spatial heterogeneity in lung cancer. Study outcomes and limitations: Tumor mutation count correlated with how many alpha and beta TCRs expanded intratumorally.

From the 5' RACE reads, TCRdb called clonotypes with MiXCR, one entry per CDR3 protein. The data hold around 4,200 distinct CDR3 sequences, with 11% observed a single time. This clonotype occurred once. Its matching antigen is unknown. Time point reported: sample taken at primary tumor resection. There were roughly 72 donors, all of them untreated patients with early-stage non-small cell lung cancer. Trimming left V 6 bases short and J 11 bases short, with 23 bases between. The CDR3 extends over 15 amino acids. Germline loops: CDR1 MDHEN, CDR2 SYDVKM. This sequence joins TRBV28 and TRBJ1-5; weak D call: TRBD1 (5 bases). This TCR came from a male donor with early-stage non-small cell lung cancer. The input for sequencing was lung tumor tissue, taken at surgery. The CDR3 coding sequence is TGTGCCAGCAGGCGGGGTGGGACCGGGGTAGAGTCCCAGCATTTT. Amino acids: CASRRGGTGVESQHF.